This T cell receptor (beta chain) was identified during a study of identical twins (dated by TCRdb to the mid-2010s). Describing the broader study: TCR alpha and beta repertoires from monozygotic twins, unrelated adults of various ages and cord blood were deep-sequenced to test whether fetal clonotypes persist. Replicate twin experiments were performed at different times using different library preparation protocols to rule out contamination. The research as a whole found: Excess twin sharing in beta out-of-frame sequences was weaker because fewer shared sequences lowered the signal-to-noise ratio. Compared with coincidental sharing between unrelated individuals, out-of-frame TCR alpha sequences shared between twins showed an excess of sequences with low generation probability. Zero-insertion analyses could be partly confounded by invariant T cells such as MAIT and iNKT, although diverse VJ usage argued against such confounding for most clonotypes. Conclusions relied on cross-sectional statistical analysis, since the same donors could not be followed over many years. In monozygotic twins, recombination models systematically underestimated out-of-frame TCR alpha sharing, but the models matched the sharing seen between unrelated individuals. Abundant cord blood beta clonotypes had fewer insertions, young adult naive repertoires showed a similar but weaker trend, and memory repertoires showed no such trend.

For CDR1 and CDR2, the germline V gene lists SGHRS and YFSETQ. The CDR3 holds 15 amino acids from the cysteine to the phenylalanine. Just CDR3 DNA is preserved here, 45 bases in frame from base 1. Trimming takes 4 bases off V and 9 bases off J; junction bases not matched to a gene: 8. The library was built by means of 5' RACE. For sequencing, an Illumina HiSeq 2000 was employed. Template switching added a universal primer binding site, and the final cDNA carried a unique molecular identifier that allowed TCR cDNA molecules to be counted accurately. Specific primers in the conserved constant-segment region were used to synthesize first-strand cDNA for TCR alpha and beta chains. To control for contamination, every cDNA library carried two barcodes: a SMART-Mk sample barcode plus Illumina barcodes. Two successive PCR steps introduced TruSeq adapter sequences along with Illumina sample barcodes. The TCR alpha and beta cDNA libraries were sequenced on the Illumina HiSeq platform using custom primers. The study's own analysis went as follows. Raw reads were processed with MiGEC to extract unique molecular identifiers, and MiXCR was used to determine CDR3 positions. Recombination models were inferred per individual with the repgenHMM and IGoR tools using an EM algorithm. Shared clonotypes were analyzed with the tcR package in R, and sharing was normalized by the product of cloneset sizes. To study raw recombination free of thymic and clonal selection effects, out-of-frame nonproductive sequences were analyzed. In-frame beta chains were kept once TCRdb had trimmed the public reads at Q25 with fastp and called clones with MiXCR. Each record represents a unique CDR3 protein, reported with the most common genes and DNA among its rows. What appears here as the V and J calls and clone size reflects TCRdb's work, not the paper's. Recorded for this sample are about 730,000 distinct CDR3 sequences; less than 25% of them occurred a single time. The biggest ten clones account for 4.3% of the sample.

About this clonotype: Its antigen remains unidentified. Base qualities were left out, and no much larger clone turns up one base away.

Every donor in the study was a healthy Caucasian. The twin cohort consisted of three pairs of female monozygotic twins, all aged about 18 to 30 years. RNA for TCR libraries was isolated from peripheral blood mononuclear cells. The sample was also linked to a second study, of T cells expressing NK-cell markers. The second paper further reports: Three sorted T-cell subsets (CD3+CD56+NKG2C+, CD3+CD56+NKG2C- and CD3+CD56-NKG2C+) from several donors had their TCR beta-chain repertoires profiled. Of the eight sequenced donors, seven were found to be HCMV-seropositive and one was found to be HCMV-seronegative. To restrict sorting to alphabetaTCR-expressing T cells, an anti-gammadeltaTCR antibody was added in several experiments. In roughly 6 donors, the dominant CD3+CD56+NKG2C+ clonotypes ranked among the top 10 CD8+ clonotypes, making up roughly 1.0-8% of CD8+ T cells. Those dominant clonotypes were again the most abundant among CD3+CD56-NKG2C+ cells in a few donors, at about 25-60.1%. Whether the expanded NKG2C-expressing T cell clones were specific for HCMV antigens was left unclear. All eight donors whose samples were sequenced were randomly selected healthy volunteers, three of them men and five women. HCMV-specific IgG was detected in serum with a commercial ELISA kit to determine HCMV serostatus. For about 6 donors, unsorted PBMC were also used to sequence bulk peripheral blood T-cell repertoires. MIGEC was used to demultiplex reads and group reads by UMI, and MiTCR was used to assemble and quantify clonotypes. To exclude erroneous sequences, only TCR cDNA sequences supported by at least two reads were retained. The tcR package was used for downstream repertoire analysis, and clonotypes were matched between fractions using CDR3 nucleotide sequence together with V segment. Antigen specificity was annotated against VDJdb with VDJmatch, allowing one amino acid substitution in CDR3.

This clonotype originated in a woman between 18 and 30 years old in good health. Source material: PBMCs. The V and J genes are TRBV5-1 and TRBJ2-1; 12 bases in the junction line up with TRBD2. The CDR3: CASSQTSGGLGEQFF. The DNA sequence is TGCGCCAGCAGCCAGACTAGCGGGGGCCTGGGTGAGCAGTTCTTC.